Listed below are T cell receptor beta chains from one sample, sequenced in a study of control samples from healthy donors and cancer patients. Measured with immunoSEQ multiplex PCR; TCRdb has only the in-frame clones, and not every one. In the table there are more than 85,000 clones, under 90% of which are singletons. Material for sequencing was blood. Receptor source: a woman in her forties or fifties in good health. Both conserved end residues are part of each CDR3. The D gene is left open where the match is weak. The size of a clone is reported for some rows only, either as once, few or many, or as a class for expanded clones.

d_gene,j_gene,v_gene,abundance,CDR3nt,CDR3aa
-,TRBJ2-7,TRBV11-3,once,TGTGCCAGCAGCTTCGCCGGGGGGCAGGGTGGCTACGAGCAGTACTTC,CASSFAGGQGGYEQYF
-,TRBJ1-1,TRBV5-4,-,TGTGCCAGCAGCGAGGACGAAAACACTGAAGCTTTCTTT,CASSEDENTEAFF
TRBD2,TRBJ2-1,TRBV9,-,TGTGCCAGCAGCGTCGGGCTAGCGGGGGGCTCAGATTACAATGAGCAGTTCTTC,CASSVGLAGGSDYNEQFF
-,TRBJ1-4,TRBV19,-,TGTGCCAGTAGTATTAGGAGAAGTCGAGTTGAAAAACTGTTTTTT,CASSIRRSRVEKLFF
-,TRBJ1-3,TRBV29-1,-,TGCAGCGTTTCTGAAGCAAATGGGCACAACACCATATATTTT,CSVSEANGHNTIYF
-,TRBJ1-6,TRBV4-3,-,TGCGCCAGCAGCCCCTCAGCGAGCTCCTATAATTCACCCCTCCACTTT,CASSPSASSYNSPLHF
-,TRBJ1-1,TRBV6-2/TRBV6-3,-,TGTGCCAGCAGTTACGCCAGTACCAACACTGAAGCTTTCTTT,CASSYASTNTEAFF
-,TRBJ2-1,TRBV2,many,TGTGCCAGCACCCCGGCCGGGCTTAATGAGCAGTTCTTC,CASTPAGLNEQFF
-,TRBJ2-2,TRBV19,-,TGTGCCAGTAGACTCCGACCCGAAGTAAGCACCGGGGAGCTGTTTTTT,CASRLRPEVSTGELFF
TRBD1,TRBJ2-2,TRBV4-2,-,TGTGCCAGCAGCTTCGGACAGGGGGTCGCCGGGGAGCTGTTTTTT,CASSFGQGVAGELFF